Sequencing of this T cell receptor beta chain was carried out in a study of T-cell reconstitution after alpha-beta-depleted transplantation in children. The CDR3 is 16 residues long. Germline V lookup: CDR1 LNHNV, CDR2 YYDKDF (reference sequence). The V and J ends lost 0 bases and 2 bases, in that order; junction bases with no gene match: 1. Using unique molecular identifiers, the investigators prepared the TCRbeta library. One entry per CDR3 protein, called by TCRdb with MiXCR from the PCR reads. This table has some 520,000 distinct CDR3 sequences, around a third appearing once. This clonotype has a handful of counts.

This receptor was identified in a human donor who donated a stem cell graft to a child with aplastic anemia. This specimen was PBMCs from the stem cell graft donor, taken from the stem cell graft. J is TRBJ2-1 and V is TRBV15, with TRBD2 identical over 10 bases. CDR3 coding DNA: TGTGCCACCAGCAGAGAACTAGCGGGGACCTACAATGAGCAGTTCTTC. This gives the protein CATSRELAGTYNEQFF.